This TCR beta chain was sequenced during a study of shared clonotypes between healthy human individuals. The CDR3 is 17 residues long. With V trimmed by 2 bases and J by 5 bases, 10 bases remained unmatched. The V gene's germline CDR1 is SGDLS and CDR2 YYNGEE. Assay used: immunoSEQ multiplex PCR; TCRdb lists only in-frame clones, some missing. This table holds just over 2,000,000 clones, around 95% found once. The clonotype was recovered from a man aged 18 to 30 in good health. The sequencing sample was made of naive CD4+ T cells sorted from blood. Subset specified: CD45RA+ positively selected. V usage is TRBV9 and J usage is TRBJ2-3; 11 nucleotides agree with TRBD2. Here the CDR3 DNA reads TGTGCCAGCAGCGTTGGGCCCGGACTAGCGGGCCAAGATACGCAGTATTTT. Amino acid sequence: CASSVGPGLAGQDTQYF.